What follows are 6 T cell receptor beta chains derived from one specimen sequenced in a study of cytomegalovirus exposure and HLA in healthy donors. The PCR ran on 60 Vbeta and 13 Jbeta primers. Sequencing was performed with immunoSEQ multiplex PCR; in TCRdb, only in-frame clones are kept and a portion is missing. The repertoire holds approximately 87,000 clones, with 84% as singletons. The sample consisted of PBMCs. Receptors were obtained from a woman between 18 and 30 years old in good health and CMV-seropositive.

This rearrangement joins TRBV19 to TRBJ1-2, with 9 bases fitting TRBD1. The CDR3 totals 15 residues. V was clipped by 6 bases and J by 5 bases; unmatched bases: 10. Germline CDR1 LNHDA, CDR2 SQIVND (reference sequence). CDR3: CASRPGQGIIYGYTF. The CDR3 bases are TGTGCCAGTAGGCCGGGACAGGGCATCATTTATGGCTACACCTTC.

CDR3 region: CAWSVLSYEQYF. In DNA form, the CDR3 reads TGTGCCTGGAGTGTACTAAGCTACGAGCAGTACTTC. This chain connects TRBV30 to TRBJ2-7; D ambiguous. Germline V gives CDR1 GTSNPN, CDR2 SVGIG (reference sequence). V lost 0 bases to trimming and J lost 3 bases, with 6 bases between them. The CDR3 length is 12 residues.

The chain employs TRBV4-2 and TRBJ1-1, with D possibly being TRBD1 (5 bases). V was trimmed by 1 base and J by 1 base, leaving 10 bases between them. Germline CDR1 is LGHNA and CDR2 is YNFKEQ. The CDR3 is 15 residues long. The CDR3: CASSQVGTENTEAFF. DNA of the CDR3: TGTGCCAGCAGCCAAGTGGGGACTGAGAACACTGAAGCTTTCTTT.

V usage is TRBV4-2 and J usage is TRBJ2-1; 7 bases agree with TRBD2. V was clipped by 1 base and J by 4 bases; unmatched bases: 4. Germline values: CDR1 LGHNA, CDR2 YNFKEQ. This CDR3 spans 15 amino acids. The CDR3 is CASSQVYGGYNEQFF. The CDR3 nucleotides are TGTGCCAGCAGCCAAGTGTACGGGGGGTACAATGAGCAGTTCTTC.

The chain links TRBV4-2 to TRBJ2-7; D unclear. CDR1 and CDR2 from the germline V gene are LGHNA and YNFKEQ. The CDR3 consists of 15 residues. The V gene lost 0 bases and the J gene lost 2 bases, with 11 bases spanning the gap. CDR3 amino acids: CASSQDLENTYEQYF. CDR3 DNA sequence: TGTGCCAGCAGCCAAGATCTAGAAAATACCTACGAGCAGTACTTC.

This clone showed up just a few times. J is TRBJ1-5 and V is TRBV7-9; perhaps TRBD1 as D (6 bases). The CDR3 extends over 13 amino acids. Trimming removed 2 bases from V and 5 bases from J, with 7 bases in between. The germline gives CDR1 SEHNR, CDR2 FQNEAQ (reference sequence). In DNA form, the CDR3 reads TGTGCCAGCAGCTTAACAGGGTATCAGCCCCAGCATTTT. It codes for CASSLTGYQPQHF. The complete variable domain, with remaining parts taken from reference TRBV7-9 and TRBJ1-5, reads DTGVSQNPRHKITKRGQNVTFRCDPISEHNRLYWYRQTLGQGPEFLTYFQNEAQLEKSRLLSDRFSAERPKGSFSTLEIQRTEQGDSAMYLCASSLTGYQPQHFGDGTRLSIL.